One T cell receptor beta chain is described in this entry. The target antigen is unknown. Measured with immunoSEQ multiplex PCR; TCRdb has only the in-frame clones, and not every one. Altogether roughly 75,000 clones are present, roughly 70% being singletons, with the ten largest covering approximately 3.8%. The data were obtained in a study of vaccination effects on CD4 cells after COVID-19. About the research overall: Participants were vaccinated with two doses of either the BNT162b2 or mRNA-1273 vaccine. Study-wide findings and caveats: Late post-vaccination, clones induced by infection and those induced by vaccine underwent marked clonal contraction.

In germline, CDR1 is MNHEY, CDR2 SVGAGI. This CDR3 region has 12 residues. The V gene lost 6 bases and the J gene lost 8 bases, with 10 bases spanning the gap. Viral peptide pool expansion of antigen-specific CD4+ T cells preceded sequencing in the ViraFEST assay. The culture ran for around nine days before CD4+ T cells were isolated. Negative nucleocapsid antibody tests before and after vaccination confirmed no previous SARS-CoV-2 infection. Around 2 million PBMC were placed in each well, which was supplemented with about 10 IU/ml IL-2 and around 9.4 ug/ml peptides. On days 3 and 7, fresh IL-2 medium replaced half the medium.

The chain is built from TRBV6-5 and TRBJ2-2; D gene unclear. Sequencing was performed on CD4+ T cells from PBMCs cultured with HCoV-OC43 spike peptides, taken before COVID-19 vaccination. Sample subset: HCoV-OC43 spike overlapping peptide pool stimulation. This sequence originates from a human donor who received a COVID-19 vaccine. DNA of the CDR3: TGTGCCAGCAGGAAACTCGCAGGGGAGCTGTTTTTT. This gives the protein CASRKLAGELFF.